This T cell receptor beta chain emerged from a study of Ad26.COV2.S vaccination and SARS-CoV-2 variants. As to this clone: Its antigen is not known.

Overall study results and limits: The authors reported substantial breadth in spike-specific CD8+ and CD4+ T cell responses after vaccination. Measures of TCR breadth and depth may have fallen short of total T cell responses. With respect to non-spike TCR breadth, vaccine and placebo recipients were similar. Placebo recipients had lower spike-specific TCR breadth than vaccine recipients.

Here immunoSEQ multiplex PCR was the method, and the copy in TCRdb shows in-frame clones only, minus some. The sample holds around 100,000 clones, roughly 75% seen once. V lost 5 bases and J 5 bases, leaving 13 bases between the germline ends. Per the germline V gene, CDR1 is SGHDT and CDR2 is YYEEEE. The CDR3 runs to 13 residues. The sequence derives from a human donor who had recovered from COVID-19. The J gene is TRBJ2-5, the V gene TRBV5-6; D not certain. The sequencing used peripheral blood, collected after recovery from COVID-19. For the CDR3, the DNA is TGTGCCAGCAGAGATAGGTATTTGGAGACCCAGTACTTC. Amino acid sequence: CASRDRYLETQYF.